This T cell receptor (beta chain) was obtained from a study of cytomegalovirus exposure and HLA in healthy donors. CDR1 is LNHDA, CDR2 SQIVND, per germline (reference sequence). The V gene lost 7 bases and the J gene lost 5 bases, with 17 bases spanning the gap. The CDR3 consists of 14 residues. About this clone itself: Its antigen is not identified.

Researchers ran the PCR with 60 Vbeta and 13 Jbeta primers. In the source study's methods: As a later analysis found, there were approximately 80 million unique TCR beta chains, of which 8.5 million to 13 million were shared. The protocol was immunoSEQ multiplex PCR, while the TCRdb copy is restricted to in-frame clones and leaves out a portion. From that table come the V and J calls and clone size; the DNA was used to work out D and trimming. The table records around 130,000 clones, more than 80% of them present only once. Study findings and constraints: An analysis done earlier found most TCR beta V segments productive about 87% or about 30% of the time.

The chain links TRBV19 to TRBJ2-5; tentatively, D is TRBD2 (5 bases). The sequenced material came from PBMCs. The clonotype comes from a woman aged 40 to 55 in good health and CMV-seropositive. CDR3 residues: CASNTRGLGETQYF. In DNA form, the CDR3 reads TGTGCCAGTAACACACGGGGATTGGGGGAGACCCAGTACTTC.